Each of the 13 T cell receptor beta chains below was sequenced from the same sample in a study of blood T cell repertoires in COVID-19 (TCRdb year 2020). Library prep was done by the immunoSEQ multiplex PCR assay. What TCRdb holds here is the immuneACCESS table cut down to in-frame rearrangements. Part of the clones is not present; checked against another copy, under half of the missing clones reflect an unresolved V gene, and the others are unexplained. Within this sample are 150,000 to 190,000 clones, with about 85% of them counted one time only. 8.3% of the sample is taken by the ten largest. The sample consisted of peripheral blood. The receptors come from a woman aged 55-70 years with COVID-19, enrolled during active disease.

The CDR3: CASSTGQVVGEKLFF. DNA for the CDR3: TGTGCCAGCAGTACCGGACAGGTTGTAGGCGAAAAACTGTTTTTT. V usage is TRBV2 and J usage is TRBJ1-4; 7 bases agree with TRBD1. J lost 8 bases, V lost 5 bases, and 11 bases had no gene match. CDR3 length: 15 residues. CDR1 SNHLY and CDR2 FYNNEI come from the germline V gene.

This chain connects TRBV5-1 to TRBJ2-4; possible D gene TRBD1, 6 bases. Between the trimmed V and J ends, which lost 4 bases and 7 bases, there was a span of 12 bases. CDR3 size: 13 residues. Germline V gene data show CDR1 as SGHRS and CDR2 as YFSETQ. The CDR3 DNA follows: TGCGCCAGCAGCGTGATACAGGGTAACATTCAGTACTTC. Its translation: CASSVIQGNIQYF.

J is TRBJ2-3 and V is TRBV19; D remains ambiguous. Trimming removed 3 bases from V and 5 bases from J, with 9 bases in between. There are 13 residues in the CDR3. CDR1 and CDR2 (germline): LNHDA, SQIVND (reference sequence). The CDR3 loop is CASSMPLIDTQYF. The CDR3 coding sequence is TGTGCCAGTAGTATGCCCCTAATAGATACGCAGTATTTT.

This clone was observed a handful of times. In DNA, the CDR3 is TGTGCCAGCAGCCGGGACTTCTCTGGAAACACCATATATTTT. This encodes CASSRDFSGNTIYF. The chain is built from TRBV14 and TRBJ1-3, with a weak D call TRBD1 (5 bases). Germline V lookup: CDR1 SGHDN, CDR2 FVKESK. CDR3 length equals 14 residues. The V end lost 4 bases, the J end lost 0 bases, and 7 bases lay between the germline ends.

CDR3 sequence reads: CASSGAYTEAFF. The CDR3 nucleotides read TGTGCCAGCAGTGGTGCGTACACTGAAGCTTTCTTT. The gene calls are TRBV5-5 and TRBJ1-1, with unresolved D. V was pared by 5 bases and J by 3 bases, with 8 bases between. CDR1 is SGHKS, CDR2 YYEKEE, per germline (reference sequence). CDR3 length equals 12 residues. Complete variable domain (other parts from reference TRBV5-5 and TRBJ1-1): DAGVTQSPTHLIKTRGQQVTLRCSPISGHKSVSWYQQVLGQGPQFIFQYYEKEERGRGNFPDRFSARQFPNYSSELNVNALLLGDSALYLCASSGAYTEAFFGQGTRLTVV.

The genes are TRBV28 and TRBJ1-4; 9 bases map to TRBD1. The CDR3 has 13 amino acids. Looked up from germline, CDR1 is MDHEN and CDR2 is SYDVKM. After removal of 10 bases from V and 8 bases from J, the junction contained 8 bases not matched to a gene. The CDR3 here is CATMTGGREKLFF. Written as DNA, the CDR3 is TGTGCCACCATGACAGGGGGGAGGGAAAAACTGTTTTTT.

This chain joins TRBV12-3 or TRBV12-4 and TRBJ2-5; maybe TRBD2 (5 bases). This CDR3 contains 13 residues. Between the trimmed V and J ends, which lost 5 bases and 1 base, there was a span of 8 bases. CDR3 residues: CASSAGLQETQYF. CDR3 coding DNA: TGTGCCAGCAGTGCGGGTCTCCAAGAGACCCAGTACTTC.

The chain couples TRBV6-5 to TRBJ2-7; 8 bases align to TRBD1. V lost 5 bases to trimming and J lost 4 bases; unmatched junction nucleotides: 7. The CDR3 length is 14 residues. CDR1 MNHEY and CDR2 SVGAGI come from the germline V gene. CDR3 DNA: TGTGCCAGCAGTACACGGACAGGGAAATACGAGCAGTACGTC. It specifies CASSTRTGKYEQYV.

The chain joins TRBV24-1 to TRBJ1-4, with D maybe TRBD1 (6 bases). Germline CDR1 is KGHDR and CDR2 is SFDVKD. There are 16 residues in the CDR3. The ends were cut back, 6 bases at V and 0 bases at J, with 13 bases in the middle. The CDR3 region has the DNA TGTGCCACCAGTTCCGGGACACTAGCAACTAATGAAAAACTGTTTTTT. Its protein is CATSSGTLATNEKLFF.

The chain links TRBV6-6 to TRBJ1-2, with TRBD1 as a possible D gene (6 bases). Germline V gives CDR1 MNHNY, CDR2 SVGAGI (reference sequence). The CDR3 is 11 amino acids. The V and J ends lost 6 bases and 8 bases respectively, with 10 bases between them. Here the CDR3 reads CASSTGSGYTF. CDR3 nucleotides: TGTGCCAGCAGCACAGGGAGCGGCTACACCTTC.

The V call is TRBV3-1 (or the pseudogene TRBV3-2), the J call TRBJ2-1; D may be TRBD1 (6 bases). The length of the CDR3 is 16 residues. CDR1 LGHDT and CDR2 YNNKEL come from the germline V gene (reference sequence). V lost 0 bases to trimming and J lost 10 bases, with 19 bases between them. The CDR3 region has the DNA TGTGCCAGCAGCCAAGAGCGGGCCCTACGGGGACACGAGCAGTTCTTC. Amino acid sequence: CASSQERALRGHEQFF.

The V gene is TRBV12-3 or TRBV12-4, the J gene TRBJ2-1, with D unresolved. The CDR3 has 11 amino acids. V lost 7 bases and J lost 4, with 5 bases in between. CDR3 in amino acids: CASTTYNEQFF. The DNA of the CDR3 is TGTGCCAGCACTACTTACAATGAGCAGTTCTTC.

This chain joins TRBV7-9 and TRBJ1-4, with D tentatively TRBD1 (6 bases). Germline assignment: CDR1 SEHNR and CDR2 FQNEAQ (reference sequence). The CDR3 length is 16 residues. V was trimmed by 2 bases and J by 8 bases, leaving 18 bases between them. The chain's CDR3 is CASSLKRGQSFEKLFF. The CDR3 nucleotides read TGTGCCAGCAGCTTAAAACGAGGACAGAGTTTCGAAAAACTGTTTTTT.